A selection of T cell receptor beta chains follows, all from one sample in a study of radiotherapy plus CTLA-4 blockade in lung cancer. Some clones are missing from TCRdb's copy, which holds only in-frame ones; the method was immunoSEQ multiplex PCR. The data contain 30,000 to 40,000 clones, roughly 79% of them seen just once; the ten biggest clones take up roughly 13%. This specimen consisted of peripheral blood, obtained from a patient treated with radiotherapy plus ipilimumab. The receptors derive from a human donor with non-small cell lung cancer that progressed on radiotherapy plus ipilimumab. The CDR3 runs from the conserved cysteine through the conserved F or W. The order of the fields is clone size, J gene, D gene, V gene, CDR3 DNA, CDR3 protein. The D gene is left open where the match is weak. The size field is filled for only some rows; it gives once, few, many or a size class.

size: NA
J: TRBJ2-7
D: TRBD2
V: TRBV5-5
DNA: TGTGCCAGCAGCTCCGGGACTAGCGGGGGGTTTCCCTACGAGCAGTACTTC
CDR3: CASSSGTSGGFPYEQYF

size: NA
J: TRBJ2-1
D: TRBD1
V: TRBV7-3
DNA: TGTGCCAGCAGCGAGGGACAGTCGCTCTACAATGAGCAGTTCTTC
CDR3: CASSEGQSLYNEQFF

size: NA
J: TRBJ1-1
D: NA
V: TRBV7-9
DNA: TGTGCCAGCAGCCTCACCGGGCCTTCGAACACTGAAGCTTTCTTT
CDR3: CASSLTGPSNTEAFF

size: NA
J: TRBJ2-3
D: TRBD2
V: TRBV5-1
DNA: TGCGCCAGCAGCTTGGGCCCCGCTCGCAGCGGGGGGCGGGATACGCAGTATTTT
CDR3: CASSLGPARSGGRDTQYF

size: NA
J: TRBJ1-6
D: TRBD1
V: TRBV6-1
DNA: TGTGCCAGCAGTGTCCGGGACAGCGAGAATTCACCCCTCCACTTT
CDR3: CASSVRDSENSPLHF

size: few
J: TRBJ1-5
D: NA
V: TRBV27
DNA: TGTGCCAGCAGTTTATCGATGGGGGGGTTACGCAATCAGCCCCAGCATTTT
CDR3: CASSLSMGGLRNQPQHF

size: NA
J: TRBJ2-3
D: NA
V: TRBV12-2
DNA: TGTGCAAGTCGCTTCCTCGGACGCAGGGGGCAGAGGGGCACAGATACGCAGTATTTT
CDR3: CASRFLGRRGQRGTDTQYF

size: NA
J: TRBJ1-5
D: NA
V: TRBV6-1
DNA: TGTGCCAGCAGTGAATGGGGGGAGTTGCATCAGCCCCAGCATTTT
CDR3: CASSEWGELHQPQHF

size: NA
J: TRBJ1-6
D: NA
V: TRBV19
DNA: TGTGCCAGTAGTATTAGGGCGAATTCACCCCTCCACTTT
CDR3: CASSIRANSPLHF

size: NA
J: TRBJ2-7
D: NA
V: TRBV5-4
DNA: TGTGCCAGCAGCTTGGGGGGTTTGAGACGGCCCTACGAGCAGTACTTC
CDR3: CASSLGGLRRPYEQYF

size: once
J: TRBJ1-2
D: NA
V: TRBV5-6
DNA: TGTGCCAGCAGCTCCCCGGGACGGACCTATGGCTACACCTTC
CDR3: CASSSPGRTYGYTF

size: NA
J: TRBJ1-2
D: TRBD1
V: TRBV9
DNA: TGTGCCAGCAGCGTACAGGGGGCAAATGGCTACACCTTC
CDR3: CASSVQGANGYTF

size: NA
J: TRBJ1-1
D: NA
V: TRBV28
DNA: TGTGCCAGCAGTCCATGGACAGCGAACACTGAAGCTTTCTTT
CDR3: CASSPWTANTEAFF

size: NA
J: TRBJ2-2
D: TRBD2
V: TRBV28
DNA: TGTGCCAGCAGTTTTCTAGCGGTGAACACCGGGGAGCTGTTTTTT
CDR3: CASSFLAVNTGELFF

size: NA
J: TRBJ1-1
D: NA
V: TRBV11-2
DNA: TGTGCCAGCAGCCCCGGGACTCATGGCACTGAAGCTTTCTTT
CDR3: CASSPGTHGTEAFF

size: NA
J: TRBJ2-1
D: NA
V: TRBV20-1
DNA: TGCAGTGCTCTTCCGGACCGTTTCCCGTTCTTC
CDR3: CSALPDRFPFF

size: NA
J: TRBJ1-2
D: TRBD1
V: TRBV6-5
DNA: TGTGCCAGCAGTTACGGGACAGGTGGCTACACCTTC
CDR3: CASSYGTGGYTF

size: NA
J: TRBJ2-5
D: TRBD2
V: TRBV5-4
DNA: TGTGCCAGCAGCCCGGGACTAGCGGGAGGCGGGGAGACCCAGTACTTC
CDR3: CASSPGLAGGGETQYF

size: NA
J: TRBJ2-5
D: TRBD1
V: TRBV10-3
DNA: TGTGCCACCCGAGGGGGCCCAGAGACCCAGTACTTC
CDR3: CATRGGPETQYF

size: NA
J: TRBJ1-5
D: NA
V: TRBV19
DNA: TGTGCCAGTAGTATTAGAGGCAATCAGCCCCAGCATTTT
CDR3: CASSIRGNQPQHF

size: NA
J: TRBJ2-3
D: NA
V: TRBV6-6
DNA: TGTGCCAGCAGTTCGATCCCCGATACGCAGTATTTT
CDR3: CASSSIPDTQYF

size: NA
J: TRBJ1-4
D: NA
V: TRBV25-1
DNA: TGTGCCAGCAGTAAACCCACAGGGCTAGGCGAAAAACTGTTTTTT
CDR3: CASSKPTGLGEKLFF

size: NA
J: TRBJ1-6
D: TRBD1
V: TRBV7-2
DNA: TGTGCCAGCAGCAATCACGGACAGGATAATTCACCCCTCCACTTT
CDR3: CASSNHGQDNSPLHF

size: NA
J: TRBJ2-2
D: TRBD2
V: TRBV5-1
DNA: TGCGCCAGCAGCTTGCGGGGGGAGAACACCGGGGAGCTGTTTTTT
CDR3: CASSLRGENTGELFF

size: NA
J: TRBJ2-1
D: TRBD2
V: TRBV6-5
DNA: TGTGCCAGCAGTCGGACTAGCGGGAACGATGAACAGTTCTTC
CDR3: CASSRTSGNDEQFF

size: NA
J: TRBJ2-3
D: TRBD2
V: TRBV11-3
DNA: TGTGCCAGCAGCTCGGGACTAGCGGCATTCCGGGATACGCAGTATTTT
CDR3: CASSSGLAAFRDTQYF

size: NA
J: TRBJ2-1
D: NA
V: TRBV5-1
DNA: TGCGCCAGCAGCGAGGGCCTCATGCCCAGCTCCTACAATGAGCAGTTCTTC
CDR3: CASSEGLMPSSYNEQFF

size: NA
J: TRBJ1-5
D: TRBD1
V: TRBV6-1
DNA: TGTGCCAGCAGTGATACCGGGACAGGGCTCCCGGAGCAGCATTTT
CDR3: CASSDTGTGLPEQHF

size: NA
J: TRBJ2-7
D: TRBD2
V: TRBV9
DNA: TGTGCCAGCAGCGACCTCTCTAGCGGGGGTTACGAGCAGTACTTC
CDR3: CASSDLSSGGYEQYF

size: NA
J: TRBJ2-1
D: TRBD1
V: TRBV2
DNA: TGTGCCAGCAGTGATCGGGACAGGGAGCAGTTCTTC
CDR3: CASSDRDREQFF

size: NA
J: TRBJ2-6
D: NA
V: TRBV27
DNA: TGTGCCAGCAGTGGGCTACAAAGTCGGGCCAACGTCCTGACTTTC
CDR3: CASSGLQSRANVLTF

size: NA
J: TRBJ2-7
D: NA
V: TRBV27
DNA: TGTGCCAGCAGTTTAAACTTGTTCTCCTACGAGCAGTACTTC
CDR3: CASSLNLFSYEQYF

size: NA
J: TRBJ1-2
D: NA
V: TRBV7-9
DNA: TGTGCCAGCAGCCCCCAAAACAGCTATGGCTACACCTTC
CDR3: CASSPQNSYGYTF

size: NA
J: TRBJ1-2
D: TRBD1
V: TRBV6-1
DNA: TGTGCCAGCAGGCGGCCGGGGACAGGGGGCGATGGCTACACCTTC
CDR3: CASRRPGTGGDGYTF

size: once
J: TRBJ2-2
D: NA
V: TRBV7-2
DNA: TGTGCCAGCAGCAAAGCTCGGGGGTACACCGGGGAGCTGTTTTTT
CDR3: CASSKARGYTGELFF

size: NA
J: TRBJ1-5
D: NA
V: TRBV27
DNA: TGTGCCAGCAGTTATGAAGGAGAGCACAGAAGGGAGCAGCCCCAGCATTTT
CDR3: CASSYEGEHRREQPQHF

size: NA
J: TRBJ1-2
D: NA
V: TRBV28
DNA: TGTGCCAGCACTTGGGGGGTTGGCCTCTATGGCTACACCTTC
CDR3: CASTWGVGLYGYTF

size: NA
J: TRBJ2-3
D: NA
V: TRBV7-9
DNA: TGTGCCAGCAGCTCCCCGGGGGAGCCAGATACGCAGTATTTT
CDR3: CASSSPGEPDTQYF

size: NA
J: TRBJ1-1
D: NA
V: TRBV19
DNA: TGTGCCAGTAGTGCAGGGGTGAACACTGAAGCTTTCTTT
CDR3: CASSAGVNTEAFF

size: NA
J: TRBJ1-1
D: NA
V: TRBV10-3
DNA: TGTGCCGTGGACTCCGGAAGCACTGAAGCTTTCTTT
CDR3: CAVDSGSTEAFF

size: NA
J: TRBJ1-2
D: NA
V: TRBV7-2
DNA: TGTGCCAGCAGCCCCCCGGCGGGGGCCTATGGCTACACCTTC
CDR3: CASSPPAGAYGYTF

size: NA
J: TRBJ1-2
D: NA
V: TRBV28
DNA: TGTGCCAGCAGTTTCCCGTCCATGGTCGGGGGAGGGGGCTACACCTTC
CDR3: CASSFPSMVGGGGYTF

size: NA
J: TRBJ1-4
D: NA
V: TRBV4-1
DNA: TGCGCCAGCAGACCCGGGGGGGAAAAACTGTTTTTT
CDR3: CASRPGGEKLFF

size: NA
J: TRBJ1-1
D: NA
V: TRBV6-5
DNA: TGTGCCAGCAGTTACGGAGTGGGCTCTGAAGCTTTCTTT
CDR3: CASSYGVGSEAFF

size: NA
J: TRBJ2-7
D: TRBD2
V: TRBV2
DNA: TGTGCCAGCAGCCAAAGGCCAGCGGGAGGCTACGAGCAGTACTTC
CDR3: CASSQRPAGGYEQYF

size: NA
J: TRBJ1-5
D: NA
V: TRBV6-5
DNA: TGTGCCAGCAGTTCCCACCCAGTCAATCAGCCCCAGCATTTT
CDR3: CASSSHPVNQPQHF

size: few
J: TRBJ2-6
D: NA
V: TRBV5-1
DNA: TGCGCCAGCAGCTTGGGAGGAGTCTCTGGGGCCAACGTCCTGACTTTC
CDR3: CASSLGGVSGANVLTF

size: NA
J: TRBJ1-1
D: NA
V: TRBV30
DNA: TGTGCCTGGAGTGTAGAGGGAGAAGCTTTCTTT
CDR3: CAWSVEGEAFF

size: NA
J: TRBJ1-1
D: NA
V: TRBV5-6
DNA: TGTGCCAGCAACCCTTTAAAGGGGGAGGCCCAAGCCGAAGCTTTCTTT
CDR3: CASNPLKGEAQAEAFF

size: NA
J: TRBJ2-5
D: NA
V: TRBV18
DNA: TGTGCCAGCTCACATTCCGAGACCCAGTACTTC
CDR3: CASSHSETQYF